This paragraph reports one TCR beta chain. As yet, its antigen is unknown. The PCR used 60 Vbeta and 13 Jbeta primers. The method was immunoSEQ multiplex PCR; TCRdb's version includes in-frame clones alone and lacks a portion of them. Of 90,000 to 130,000 clones listed, roughly four fifths are singletons. The data stem from a study of cytomegalovirus exposure and HLA in healthy donors. Points from the study as a whole: Further analysis was carried out later, and it showed several of the most significant clusters appearing linked to common viral pathogens. Some V segments (TRBV6-2 and TRBV6-3 among them) were excluded as indistinguishable.

This CDR3 contains 15 residues. Germline CDR1 reads SGHTA; CDR2 reads FQGNSA. With 6 bases removed from V and 7 bases from J, the gap between germline ends came to 18 bases. The sample was PBMCs. This sequence was found in a man aged 25-45 years in good health and CMV-seropositive. The chain has TRBV7-2 and TRBJ2-2, with D maybe TRBD2 (7 bases). The CDR3: CASRRGGAGIGELFF. The CDR3 DNA follows: TGTGCCAGCAGGAGAGGGGGAGCGGGGATCGGGGAGCTGTTTTTT.